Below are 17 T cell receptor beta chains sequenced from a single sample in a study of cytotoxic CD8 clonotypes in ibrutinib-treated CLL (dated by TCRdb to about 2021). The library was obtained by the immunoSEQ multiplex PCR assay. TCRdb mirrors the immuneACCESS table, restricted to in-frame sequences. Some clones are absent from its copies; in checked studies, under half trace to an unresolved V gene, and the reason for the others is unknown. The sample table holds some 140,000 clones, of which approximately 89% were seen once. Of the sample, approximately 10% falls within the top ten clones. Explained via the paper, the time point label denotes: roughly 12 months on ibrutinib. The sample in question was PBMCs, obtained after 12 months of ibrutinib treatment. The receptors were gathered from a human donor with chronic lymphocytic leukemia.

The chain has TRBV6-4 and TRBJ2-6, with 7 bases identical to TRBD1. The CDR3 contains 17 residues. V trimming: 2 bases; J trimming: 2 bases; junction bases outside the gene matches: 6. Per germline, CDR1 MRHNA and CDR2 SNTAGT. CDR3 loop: CASSDPRGSPGANVLTF. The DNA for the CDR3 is TGTGCCAGCAGTGACCCCAGGGGGAGCCCTGGGGCCAACGTCCTGACTTTC.

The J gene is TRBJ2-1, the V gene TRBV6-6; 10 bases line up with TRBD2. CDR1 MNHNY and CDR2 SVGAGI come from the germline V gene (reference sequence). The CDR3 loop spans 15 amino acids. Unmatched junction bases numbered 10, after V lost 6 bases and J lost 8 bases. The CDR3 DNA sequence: TGTGCCAGCAGGATACCGGGACTAGCGAGCCATGAGCAGTTCTTC. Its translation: CASRIPGLASHEQFF.

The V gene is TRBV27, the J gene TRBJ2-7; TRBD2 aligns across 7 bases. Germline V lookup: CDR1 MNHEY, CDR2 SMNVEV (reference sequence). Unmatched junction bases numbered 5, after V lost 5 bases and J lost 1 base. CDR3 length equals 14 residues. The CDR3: CASSLRGVSYEQYF. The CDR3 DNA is TGTGCCAGCAGTCTACGGGGGGTTTCCTACGAGCAGTACTTC.

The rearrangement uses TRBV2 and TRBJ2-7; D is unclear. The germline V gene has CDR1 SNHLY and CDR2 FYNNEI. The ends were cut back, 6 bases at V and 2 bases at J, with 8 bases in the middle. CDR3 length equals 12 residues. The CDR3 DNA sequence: TGTGCCAGCAGGGACGCCGCCTACGAGCAGTACTTC. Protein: CASRDAAYEQYF.

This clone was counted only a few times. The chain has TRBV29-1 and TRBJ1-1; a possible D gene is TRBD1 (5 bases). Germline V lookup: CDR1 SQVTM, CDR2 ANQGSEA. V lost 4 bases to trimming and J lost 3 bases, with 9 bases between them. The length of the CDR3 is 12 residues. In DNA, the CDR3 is TGCAGCGTTGGAACAGGATACACTGAAGCTTTCTTT. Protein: CSVGTGYTEAFF.

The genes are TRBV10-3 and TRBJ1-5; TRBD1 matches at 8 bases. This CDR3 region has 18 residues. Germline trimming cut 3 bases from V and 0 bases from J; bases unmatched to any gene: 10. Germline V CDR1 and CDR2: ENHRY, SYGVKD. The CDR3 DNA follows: TGTGCCATCAGTGATGGTTGGACAGGGCCATATAGCAATCAGCCCCAGCATTTT. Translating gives CAISDGWTGPYSNQPQHF.

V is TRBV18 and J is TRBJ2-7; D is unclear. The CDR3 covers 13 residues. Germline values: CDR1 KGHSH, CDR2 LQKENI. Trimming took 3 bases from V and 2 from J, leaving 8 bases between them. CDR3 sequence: CASSPGSTYEQYF. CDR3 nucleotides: TGTGCCAGCTCACCGGGCTCAACCTACGAGCAGTACTTC.

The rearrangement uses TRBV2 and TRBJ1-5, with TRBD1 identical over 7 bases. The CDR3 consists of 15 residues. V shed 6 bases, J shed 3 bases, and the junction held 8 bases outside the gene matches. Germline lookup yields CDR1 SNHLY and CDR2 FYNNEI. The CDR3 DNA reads TGTGCCAGCAGGGTTGAGGGGGCAAACAATCAGCCCCAGCATTTT. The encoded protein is CASRVEGANNQPQHF.

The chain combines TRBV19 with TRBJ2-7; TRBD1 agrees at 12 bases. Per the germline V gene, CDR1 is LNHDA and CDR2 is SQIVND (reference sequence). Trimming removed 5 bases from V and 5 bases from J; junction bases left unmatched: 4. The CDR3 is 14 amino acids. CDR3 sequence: CASSGTGGMNEQYF. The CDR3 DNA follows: TGTGCCAGTAGTGGGACAGGGGGCATGAACGAGCAGTACTTC.

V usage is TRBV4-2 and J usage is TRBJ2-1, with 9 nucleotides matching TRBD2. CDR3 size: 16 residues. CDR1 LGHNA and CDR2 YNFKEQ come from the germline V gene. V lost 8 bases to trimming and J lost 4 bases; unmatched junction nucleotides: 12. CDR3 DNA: TGTGCCAGCTCAGGCGGTAGGCGGGAGGGTTACAATGAGCAGTTCTTC. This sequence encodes CASSGGRREGYNEQFF.

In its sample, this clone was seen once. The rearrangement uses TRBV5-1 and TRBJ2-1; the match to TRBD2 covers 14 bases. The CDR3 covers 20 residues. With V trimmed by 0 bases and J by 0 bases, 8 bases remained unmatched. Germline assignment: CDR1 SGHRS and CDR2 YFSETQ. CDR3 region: CASSLGLAGGKRYSYNEQFF. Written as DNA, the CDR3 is TGCGCCAGCAGCTTGGGACTAGCGGGAGGGAAACGCTACTCCTACAATGAGCAGTTCTTC.

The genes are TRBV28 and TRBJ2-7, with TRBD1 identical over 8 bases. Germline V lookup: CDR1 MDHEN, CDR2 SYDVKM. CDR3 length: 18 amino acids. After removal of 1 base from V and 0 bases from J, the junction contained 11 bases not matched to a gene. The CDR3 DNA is TGTGCCAGCAGTTTATATGCTACAGGGGGATTAAGCTCCTACGAGCAGTACTTC. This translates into CASSLYATGGLSSYEQYF.

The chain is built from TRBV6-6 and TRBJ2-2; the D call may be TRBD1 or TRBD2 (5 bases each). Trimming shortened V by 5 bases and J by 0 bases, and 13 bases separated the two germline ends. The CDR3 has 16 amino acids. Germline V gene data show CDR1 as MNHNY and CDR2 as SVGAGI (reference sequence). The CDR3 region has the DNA TGTGCCAGCAGTAGAGCCGGGACGGCGAACACCGGGGAGCTGTTTTTT. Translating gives CASSRAGTANTGELFF.

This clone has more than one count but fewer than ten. The CDR3 DNA is TGTGCCAGCAGAGAGCTAGCGGGGTACGAGCAGTACTTC. Amino acids: CASRELAGYEQYF. The chain couples TRBV2 to TRBJ2-7; 9 bases agree with TRBD2. Trimming removed 6 bases from V and 4 bases from J; junction bases left unmatched: 4. The CDR3 sequence is 13 residues long. The germline V gene encodes CDR1 SNHLY and CDR2 FYNNEI.

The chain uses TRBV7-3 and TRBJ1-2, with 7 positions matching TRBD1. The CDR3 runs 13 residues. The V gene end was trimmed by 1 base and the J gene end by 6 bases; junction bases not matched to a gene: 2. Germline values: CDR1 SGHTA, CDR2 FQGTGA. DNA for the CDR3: TGTGCCAGCAGCTTAAGTCAGGGGGATGGCTACACCTTC. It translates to CASSLSQGDGYTF. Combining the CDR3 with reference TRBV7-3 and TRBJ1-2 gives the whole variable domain GAGVSQTPSNKVTEKGKYVELRCDPISGHTALYWYRQSLGQGPEFLIYFQGTGAADDSGLPNDRFFAVRPEGSVSTLKIQRTERGDSAVYLCASSLSQGDGYTFGSGTRLTVV.

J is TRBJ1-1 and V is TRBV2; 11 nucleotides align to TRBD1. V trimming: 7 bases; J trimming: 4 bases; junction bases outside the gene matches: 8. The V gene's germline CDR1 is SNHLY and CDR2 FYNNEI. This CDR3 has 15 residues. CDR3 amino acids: CASKLSGTGGTEAFF. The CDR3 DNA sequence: TGTGCCAGCAAACTTTCCGGGACAGGGGGCACTGAAGCTTTCTTT.

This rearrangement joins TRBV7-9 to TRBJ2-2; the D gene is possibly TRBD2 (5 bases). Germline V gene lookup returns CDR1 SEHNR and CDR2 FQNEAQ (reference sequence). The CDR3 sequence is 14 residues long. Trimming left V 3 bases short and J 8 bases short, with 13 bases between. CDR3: CASSLDSPRGELFF. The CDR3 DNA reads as TGTGCCAGCAGCTTGGACTCCCCGAGGGGGGAGCTGTTTTTT.